This T cell receptor beta chain derives from a study of blood T cell repertoires in COVID-19. Study in general: COVID-19 samples, acute and convalescent, were from the United States, Italy and Spain. Sources were T cells, B-cell-depleted T cells, or PBMCs; the material itself was cDNA or gDNA.

The authors' processing: Estimated nucleated cell counts came from reference gene primer amplification. Produced via immunoSEQ multiplex PCR; TCRdb's table is partial and in-frame only. V, J and clone size derive from that table, while D and trimming were established from the DNA sequence. The sample includes under 150,000 clones, around nine tenths of them seen just once. CDR3 length equals 13 residues. Germline assignment: CDR1 SGHRS and CDR2 YFSETQ. The germline V and J ends were trimmed by 4 bases and 6 bases, with 13 bases remaining between them. The V and J genes are TRBV5-1 and TRBJ1-1, with D unclear. The receptor's source is a human donor in a cohort sampled during active COVID-19. Sample: peripheral blood. The CDR3 sequence is CASSLVGGAEAFF. CDR3 sequence (DNA): TGCGCCAGCAGCCTGGTGGGAGGCGCTGAAGCTTTCTTT. The entire variable domain, with the rest obtained from reference TRBV5-1 and TRBJ1-1, is as follows: KAGVTQTPRYLIKTRGQQVTLSCSPISGHRSVSWYQQTPGQGLQFLFEYFSETQRNKGNFPGRFSGRQFSNSRSEMNVSTLELGDSALYLCASSLVGGAEAFFGQGTRLTVV.